This is a list of T cell receptor beta chains from one sample in a study of T cells after yellow fever vaccination. In TCRdb, the 5' RACE reads were re-called with MiXCR into one record per CDR3 protein. The sample lists under 600,000 distinct CDR3 sequences, less than 25% seen once, with around 16% in the top ten. The material was PBMCs, obtained more than 20 days after the first yellow fever vaccination. The receptor source for this set is a man aged 18 to 29 who received the YFV17D yellow fever vaccine. CDR3s include the opening cysteine and the closing phenylalanine or tryptophan. D genes are given only for firm matches. Size is omitted from some rows. Given values are once, few, many or a class for expanded clones.

abundance	v_gene	d_gene	j_gene	CDR3nt	CDR3aa
-	TRBV12-3/TRBV12-4	TRBD1	TRBJ2-1	TGTGCCAGCAGGGGGCTATTCGGGACAGCCCAGTTCTTC	CASRGLFGTAQFF
few	TRBV11-2	TRBD2	TRBJ2-3	TGTGCCAGCAGCAGTCCTTGGACTAGTGGGGCTAGGTCAGATACGCAGTATTTT	CASSSPWTSGARSDTQYF
few	TRBV5-4	TRBD2	TRBJ2-2	TGTGCCAGCAGCTACCTAGCGGGGGCGAACACCGGGGAGCTGTTTTTT	CASSYLAGANTGELFF
once	TRBV18	-	TRBJ1-3	TGTGCCAGCTCACCCCCAGCCTTCTCTGGAAACACCATATATTTT	CASSPPAFSGNTIYF
-	TRBV2	-	TRBJ1-1	TGTGCCAGCAGGGCAGGGCTTGAAGCTTTCTTT	CASRAGLEAFF
few	TRBV20-1	-	TRBJ1-1	TGCAGTGCCCTGCCGGGACGGCTGAACACTGAAGCTTTCTTT	CSALPGRLNTEAFF
-	TRBV10-3	-	TRBJ2-3	TGTGCCATCAGTGACCCAGTCTGGGGGGGGGCAACGAGCACAGATACGCAGTATTTT	CAISDPVWGGATSTDTQYF
-	TRBV6-2/TRBV6-3	TRBD1	TRBJ1-1	TGTGCCAGCAGTGCTACTCAGGGGGCGCAGGCATATGAAGCTTTCTTT	CASSATQGAQAYEAFF
-	TRBV11-2	TRBD2	TRBJ2-3	TGTGCCAGCAGCTTAGTTGCCGGGACTAGCGGGGCCCCAGATACGCAGTATTTT	CASSLVAGTSGAPDTQYF
few	TRBV4-3	-	TRBJ1-1	TGCGCCAGCAGCCAACTTGCGAAGGGCGACGGGAACACTGAAGCTTTCTTT	CASSQLAKGDGNTEAFF
few	TRBV5-4	TRBD1	TRBJ2-1	TGTGCCAGCAGCCTCGGACAGGGCTATGAGCAGTTCTTC	CASSLGQGYEQFF
few	TRBV5-1	TRBD1	TRBJ1-5	TGCGCCAGCAGCCCCCGGGAGGGGGCACAGCCCCAGCATTTT	CASSPREGAQPQHF
-	TRBV21-1	-	TRBJ1-2	TGTGCCAGCAGCAAAGCAGGGTTGGCTAACTATGGCTACACCTTC	CASSKAGLANYGYTF
-	TRBV19	-	TRBJ2-2	TGTGCCAGTAGTGGGCAGTCGAACACCGGGGAGCTGTTTTTT	CASSGQSNTGELFF
few	TRBV25-1	TRBD1	TRBJ2-6	TGTGCCAGCAGTGAATGGGGACAGGTGTACTCTGGGGCCAACGTCCTGACTTTC	CASSEWGQVYSGANVLTF
few	TRBV5-6	-	TRBJ2-1	TGTGCCAGCAGCTTGGGACCCCCCGGGTCGAGCAATGAGCAGTTCTTC	CASSLGPPGSSNEQFF
many	TRBV20-1	TRBD1	TRBJ1-1	TGCAGTGCTAATAACCCACAGGGGGCACGCGGGACTGAAGCTTTCTTT	CSANNPQGARGTEAFF
-	TRBV9	TRBD2	TRBJ2-3	TGTGCCAGCAGCGTAGGGATAGCGGGGGGCGGAGATACGCAGTATTTT	CASSVGIAGGGDTQYF
-	TRBV11-2	-	TRBJ2-5	TGTGCCGCCGGGGCCCAGACCCAGTACTTC	CAAGAQTQYF
few	TRBV29-1	-	TRBJ2-1	TGCAGCGTAGACACCCCTGCGCACTACGCGAGCTCCTACAATGAGCAGTTCTTC	CSVDTPAHYASSYNEQFF
-	TRBV12-3/TRBV12-4	-	TRBJ1-2	TGTGCCAGCAGTTTAAGCAATAACTATGGCTACACCTTC	CASSLSNNYGYTF
-	TRBV7-7	TRBD2	TRBJ2-2	TGTGCCAGCAGCCAGCGGGGGAACGACGGGGAGCTGTTTTTT	CASSQRGNDGELFF
few	TRBV4-2	-	TRBJ2-7	TGTGCCAGCAGCCAAGATCGATGGGTTTTAAGGGGAAGTTACGAGCAGTACTTC	CASSQDRWVLRGSYEQYF
few	TRBV9	-	TRBJ1-4	TGTGCCAGCAGCGTAGCAGCCAGGGCGGGAGAAAAACTGTTTTTT	CASSVAARAGEKLFF
-	TRBV5-5	-	TRBJ2-3	TGTGCCAGCAGCTTGGACTACTTCACAGATACGCAGTATTTT	CASSLDYFTDTQYF
-	TRBV6-1	TRBD1	TRBJ1-6	TGTGCCAGCGGCGTTCGGACAGGGGGTAATTCACCCCTCCACTTT	CASGVRTGGNSPLHF
-	TRBV27	-	TRBJ1-1	TGTGCCAGCAGTGGGGAGAGGCAGTCGAACACTGAAGCTTTCTTT	CASSGERQSNTEAFF
few	TRBV5-1	-	TRBJ1-2	TGCGCCAGCAGCCAAAAGGTCGGGCGGGGGAGTAACTATGGCTACACCTTC	CASSQKVGRGSNYGYTF
few	TRBV4-1	TRBD1	TRBJ2-2	TGCGCCAGCAGCCAAGGGACAGGGGTTCACGGGGAGCTGTTTTTT	CASSQGTGVHGELFF
few	TRBV5-5	-	TRBJ2-1	TGTGCCAGCAGCTTGGACTACGAGCAGTTCTTC	CASSLDYEQFF
-	TRBV10-3	TRBD2	TRBJ2-1	TGTGCCATCAGTGACCCCGGGACTAGCGGATACAATGAGCAGTTCTTC	CAISDPGTSGYNEQFF
-	TRBV7-3	TRBD2	TRBJ2-3	TGTGCCAGCGGAGCGGGGAGCACAGATACGCAGTATTTT	CASGAGSTDTQYF
-	TRBV20-1	TRBD1	TRBJ1-4	TGCAGTGCTAGAGACAGGGGGACTAATGAAAAACTGTTTTTT	CSARDRGTNEKLFF
-	TRBV4-1	TRBD2	TRBJ2-7	TGCGCCAGCAGCCAAAGACTAGCGGGGGAGGCAGACGAGCAGTACTTC	CASSQRLAGEADEQYF
-	TRBV7-2	-	TRBJ2-1	TGTGCCAGCAGCTTTGAGACAGCCAACAATGAGCAGTTCTTC	CASSFETANNEQFF
few	TRBV25-1	TRBD1	TRBJ1-5	TGTGCCAGCAGTGGGACAGGGGATGGGCCCCAGCATTTT	CASSGTGDGPQHF
-	TRBV5-1	-	TRBJ2-5	TGCGCCAGCAGCCACGGCAGGGTGGAAGAGACCCAGTACTTC	CASSHGRVEETQYF
-	TRBV6-1	-	TRBJ1-3	TGTGCCAGCAGCCACAAGGGGGAAGGAAACACCATATATTTT	CASSHKGEGNTIYF
-	TRBV4-3	-	TRBJ2-2	TGCGCCAGCAGTCGACCGCCCAGTTCCTACTCCAACACCGGGGAGCTGTTTTTT	CASSRPPSSYSNTGELFF
few	TRBV9	-	TRBJ2-4	TGTGCCAGCAGCGTAGGCCTTTCCCTTGCCAAAAACATTCAGTACTTC	CASSVGLSLAKNIQYF
-	TRBV29-1	TRBD1	TRBJ2-2	TGCAGCGGGACAGGGCAAGACACCGGGGAGCTGTTTTTT	CSGTGQDTGELFF
few	TRBV20-1	-	TRBJ2-1	TGCAGTGCCCCCAGAAATGAGCAGTTCTTC	CSAPRNEQFF
few	TRBV5-1	-	TRBJ1-1	TGCGCCAGCAGCTCTGGGGAGACTGAAGCTTTCTTT	CASSSGETEAFF
few	TRBV29-1	-	TRBJ1-2	TGCAGCGGTCAGGTTAACTATGGCTACACCTTC	CSGQVNYGYTF
-	TRBV6-5	TRBD1	TRBJ1-2	TGTGCCAGCAGTTTCGGGACGCCGGGACAGGGATATATCTATGGCTACACCTTC	CASSFGTPGQGYIYGYTF
-	TRBV6-5	-	TRBJ2-6	TGTGCCAGCAGTTACAGGGGCCCTGGGGCCAACGTCCTGACTTTC	CASSYRGPGANVLTF
-	TRBV7-2	TRBD2	TRBJ2-3	TGTGCCAGCAGCTCCCCGCTAGCGGGGGGACGAGATACGCAGTATTTT	CASSSPLAGGRDTQYF
-	TRBV19	TRBD2	TRBJ2-1	TGTGCCAGCGAAGCGGGACTAGCGTCCCATGAGCAGTTCTTC	CASEAGLASHEQFF
few	TRBV7-8	TRBD1	TRBJ2-1	TGTGCCAGCAGCTTCCCATTCCAGGGGGCGGCCATTGAGCAGTTCTTC	CASSFPFQGAAIEQFF
-	TRBV7-9	-	TRBJ2-3	TGTGCCAGCAGCTGGGACGGCAGCACAGATACGCAGTATTTT	CASSWDGSTDTQYF
-	TRBV7-2	-	TRBJ2-6	TGTGCCAGCAGCACGGGGATCCTCTACGGCGTCCTGACTTTC	CASSTGILYGVLTF
-	TRBV27	TRBD2	TRBJ2-7	TGTGCCAGCAGTTTTAGCGGGGCCTCCTACGAGCAGTACTTC	CASSFSGASYEQYF
few	TRBV7-8	-	TRBJ1-2	TGTGCCAGCAGCGGGGGACCTTACGAAAACTATGGCTACACCTTC	CASSGGPYENYGYTF